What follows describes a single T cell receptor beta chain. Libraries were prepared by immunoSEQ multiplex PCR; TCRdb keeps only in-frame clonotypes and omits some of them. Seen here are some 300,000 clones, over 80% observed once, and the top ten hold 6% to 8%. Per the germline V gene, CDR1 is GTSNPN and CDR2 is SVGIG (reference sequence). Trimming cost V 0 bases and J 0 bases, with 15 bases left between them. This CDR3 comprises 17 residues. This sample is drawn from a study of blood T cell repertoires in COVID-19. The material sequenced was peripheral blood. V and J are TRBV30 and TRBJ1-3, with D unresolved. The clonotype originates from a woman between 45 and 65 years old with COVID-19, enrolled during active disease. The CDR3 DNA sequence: TGTGCCTGGAGTGTACCGGGAGCCCCACGCTCTGGAAACACCATATATTTT. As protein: CAWSVPGAPRSGNTIYF.